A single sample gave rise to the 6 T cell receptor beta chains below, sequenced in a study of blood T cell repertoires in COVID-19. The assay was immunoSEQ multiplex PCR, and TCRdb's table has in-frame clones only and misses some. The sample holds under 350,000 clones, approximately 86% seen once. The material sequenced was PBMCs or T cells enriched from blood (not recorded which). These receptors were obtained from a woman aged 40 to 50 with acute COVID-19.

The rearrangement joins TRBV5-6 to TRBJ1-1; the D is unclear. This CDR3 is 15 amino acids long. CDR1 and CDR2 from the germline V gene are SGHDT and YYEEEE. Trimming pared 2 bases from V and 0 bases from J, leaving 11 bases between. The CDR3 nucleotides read TGTGCCAGCAGCTTCGACTCATTGATGAACACTGAAGCTTTCTTT. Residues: CASSFDSLMNTEAFF.

In DNA form, the CDR3 reads TGCGCCAGCAGCTTGTTTCCAGGGACAGAGAATAATTCACCCCTCCACTTT. Amino acid sequence: CASSLFPGTENNSPLHF. This sequence joins TRBV5-1 and TRBJ1-6, with 7 bases fitting TRBD1. CDR1 and CDR2 (germline): SGHRS, YFSETQ. This CDR3 is 17 amino acids long. Trimming removed 1 base from V and 5 bases from J; junction bases left unmatched: 9. The full variable domain, with the rest looked up from reference TRBV5-1 and TRBJ1-6, is KAGVTQTPRYLIKTRGQQVTLSCSPISGHRSVSWYQQTPGQGLQFLFEYFSETQRNKGNFPGRFSGRQFSNSRSEMNVSTLELGDSALYLCASSLFPGTENNSPLHFGNGTRLTVT.

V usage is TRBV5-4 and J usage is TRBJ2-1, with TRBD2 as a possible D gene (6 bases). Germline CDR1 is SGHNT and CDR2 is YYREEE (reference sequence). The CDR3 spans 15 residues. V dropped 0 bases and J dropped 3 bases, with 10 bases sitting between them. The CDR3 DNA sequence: TGTGCCAGCAGCTTGGCCCAAGCGGGCTACAATGAGCAGTTCTTC. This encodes CASSLAQAGYNEQFF.

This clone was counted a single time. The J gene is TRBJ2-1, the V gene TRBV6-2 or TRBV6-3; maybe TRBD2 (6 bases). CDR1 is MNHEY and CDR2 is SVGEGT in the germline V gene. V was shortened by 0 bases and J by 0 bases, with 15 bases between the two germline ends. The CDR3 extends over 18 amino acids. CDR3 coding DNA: TGTGCCAGCAGTTACTCACGAAGGCGGGGTTTCTCCTACAATGAGCAGTTCTTC. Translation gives CASSYSRRRGFSYNEQFF.

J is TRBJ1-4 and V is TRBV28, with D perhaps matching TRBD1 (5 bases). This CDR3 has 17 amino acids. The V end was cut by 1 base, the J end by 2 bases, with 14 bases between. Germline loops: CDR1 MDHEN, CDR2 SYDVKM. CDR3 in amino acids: CASSLFRRDATNEKLFF. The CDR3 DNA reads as TGTGCCAGCAGTTTATTTCGGAGGGACGCCACTAATGAAAAACTGTTTTTT.

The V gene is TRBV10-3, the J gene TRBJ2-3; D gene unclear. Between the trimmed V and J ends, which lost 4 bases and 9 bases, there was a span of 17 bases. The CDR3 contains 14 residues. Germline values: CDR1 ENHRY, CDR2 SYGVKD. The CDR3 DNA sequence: TGTGCCATCAGTGGTTCCGACCGGGTCTTGACGCAGTATTTT. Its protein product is CAISGSDRVLTQYF.